This T cell receptor (beta chain) was recorded in a study of shared clonotypes between healthy human individuals. Study context: Donors had three CD4 naive, three CD4 memory, two CD8 naive and one CD8 memory plate apiece. Overall study results and limits: Several donors held roughly 5% of naive CD4 clonotypes in common. Generally, estimated richness proved larger in naive subsets than it did in memory subsets.

TCRdb's table, derived via immunoSEQ multiplex PCR, lists solely in-frame clones and lacks some. The sample has around 2,000,000 clones, just over 90% seen once. Terminally differentiated effector memory CD45RA+ cells were excluded from the naive CD8 cells, which were CD45RO-negative and positively selected for CCR7. The CDR3 loop spans 14 amino acids. Germline CDR1 reads SNHLY; CDR2 reads FYNNEI. V was trimmed by 1 base and J by 8 bases, leaving 14 bases between them. About this clone: Its matching antigen is unknown.

The V gene is TRBV2, the J gene TRBJ1-1, with a possible D match to TRBD1 (6 bases). Sequencing was done on a sample of naive CD8+ T cells from PBMCs. The source is a man between 18 and 29 years old in good health. Some clones in this sample may be carry-over from other donors' samples. The CDR3 DNA sequence: TGTGCCAGCAGTGAAGACAGGGATCCTTTGGAAGCTTTCTTT. The encoded protein is CASSEDRDPLEAFF.